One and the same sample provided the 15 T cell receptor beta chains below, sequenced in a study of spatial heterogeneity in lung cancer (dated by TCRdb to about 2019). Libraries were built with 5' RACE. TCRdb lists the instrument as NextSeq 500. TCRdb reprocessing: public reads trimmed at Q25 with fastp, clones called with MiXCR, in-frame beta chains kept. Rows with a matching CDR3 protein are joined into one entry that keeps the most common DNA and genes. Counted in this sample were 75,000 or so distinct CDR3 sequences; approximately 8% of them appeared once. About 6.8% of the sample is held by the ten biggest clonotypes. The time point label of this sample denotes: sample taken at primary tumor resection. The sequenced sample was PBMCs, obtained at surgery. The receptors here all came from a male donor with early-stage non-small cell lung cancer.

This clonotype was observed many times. The DNA for the CDR3 is TGCGCCAGCAGACAGGGAATGACTGGTGGCTACACCTTC. The encoded protein is CASRQGMTGGYTF. The chain is built from TRBV5-1 and TRBJ1-2, with a weak D call TRBD1 (6 bases). The germline gives CDR1 SGHRS, CDR2 YFSETQ. The V end lost 5 bases, the J end lost 7 bases, and 15 bases lay between the germline ends. The CDR3 has 13 residues.

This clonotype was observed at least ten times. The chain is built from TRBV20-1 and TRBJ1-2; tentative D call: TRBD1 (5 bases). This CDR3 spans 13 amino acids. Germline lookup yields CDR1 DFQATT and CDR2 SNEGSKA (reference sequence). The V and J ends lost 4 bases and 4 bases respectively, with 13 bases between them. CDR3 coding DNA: TGCAGTGCTAAGGCACCCGGGGGCTATGGCTACACCTTC. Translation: CSAKAPGGYGYTF.

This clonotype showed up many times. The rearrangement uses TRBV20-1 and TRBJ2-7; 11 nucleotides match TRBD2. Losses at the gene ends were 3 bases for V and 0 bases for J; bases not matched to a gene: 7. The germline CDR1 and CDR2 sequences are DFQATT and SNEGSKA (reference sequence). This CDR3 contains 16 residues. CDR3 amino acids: CSASYIAGGPSYEQYF. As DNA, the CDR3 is TGCAGTGCTAGCTACATAGCGGGAGGGCCCTCCTACGAGCAGTACTTC.

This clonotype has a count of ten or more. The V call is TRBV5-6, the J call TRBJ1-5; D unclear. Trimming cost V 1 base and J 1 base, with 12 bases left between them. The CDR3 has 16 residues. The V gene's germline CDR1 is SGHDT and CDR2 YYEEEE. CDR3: CASSLTSGRSNQPQHF. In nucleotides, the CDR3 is TGTGCCAGCAGCTTGACCTCCGGACGAAGCAATCAGCCCCAGCATTTT.

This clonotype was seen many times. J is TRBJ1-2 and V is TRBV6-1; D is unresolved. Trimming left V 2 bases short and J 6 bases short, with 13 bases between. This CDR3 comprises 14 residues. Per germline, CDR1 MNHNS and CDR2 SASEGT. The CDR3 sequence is CASSETFENDGYTF. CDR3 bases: TGTGCCAGCAGTGAAACGTTCGAGAATGATGGCTACACCTTC.

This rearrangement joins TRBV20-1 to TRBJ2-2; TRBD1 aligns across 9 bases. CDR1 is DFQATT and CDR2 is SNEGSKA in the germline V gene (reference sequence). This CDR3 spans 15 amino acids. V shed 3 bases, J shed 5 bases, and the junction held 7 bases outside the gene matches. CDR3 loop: CSASEATGGTGELFF. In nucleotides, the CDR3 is TGCAGTGCTAGCGAGGCGACAGGGGGGACCGGGGAGCTGTTTTTT.

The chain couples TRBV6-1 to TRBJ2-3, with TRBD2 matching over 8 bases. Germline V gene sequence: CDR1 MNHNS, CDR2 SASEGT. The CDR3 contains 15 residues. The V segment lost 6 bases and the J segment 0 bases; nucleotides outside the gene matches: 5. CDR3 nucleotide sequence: TGTGCCAGCAGCGTTAGCGGGACTAGCACAGATACGCAGTATTTT. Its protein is CASSVSGTSTDTQYF.

The CDR3 nucleotides are TGTGCCAGCAAAACCGACGGCGGGGAGACCCAGTACTTC. Its protein is CASKTDGGETQYF. The V call is TRBV6-2 or TRBV6-3, the J call TRBJ2-5; D perhaps matches TRBD2 (5 bases). Germline lookup yields CDR1 MNHEY and CDR2 SVGEGT. V was clipped by 7 bases and J by 5 bases, with 14 bases between them. This CDR3 comprises 13 residues.

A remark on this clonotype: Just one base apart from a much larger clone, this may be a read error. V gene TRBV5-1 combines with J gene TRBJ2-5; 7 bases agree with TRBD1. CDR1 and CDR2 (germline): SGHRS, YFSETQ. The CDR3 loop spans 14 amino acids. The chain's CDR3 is CAGSPGTEQETQYF. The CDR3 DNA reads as TGCGCCGGCAGCCCCGGGACAGAGCAAGAGACCCAGTACTTC.

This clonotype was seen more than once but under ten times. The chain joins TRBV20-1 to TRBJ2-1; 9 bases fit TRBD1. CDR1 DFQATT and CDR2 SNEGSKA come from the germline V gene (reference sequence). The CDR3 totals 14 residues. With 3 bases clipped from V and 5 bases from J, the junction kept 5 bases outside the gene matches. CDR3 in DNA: TGCAGTGCTAGGGAGGACAGGGGACACAATGAGCAGTTCTTC. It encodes CSAREDRGHNEQFF.

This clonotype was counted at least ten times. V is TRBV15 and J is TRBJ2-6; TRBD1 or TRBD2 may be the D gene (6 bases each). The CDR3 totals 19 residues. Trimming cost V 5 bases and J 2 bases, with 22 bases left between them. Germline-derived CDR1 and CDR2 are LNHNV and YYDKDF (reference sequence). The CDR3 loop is CATSPRIEGGVAGANVLTF. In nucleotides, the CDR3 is TGTGCCACCAGCCCCCGGATTGAGGGGGGAGTAGCTGGGGCCAACGTCCTGACTTTC.

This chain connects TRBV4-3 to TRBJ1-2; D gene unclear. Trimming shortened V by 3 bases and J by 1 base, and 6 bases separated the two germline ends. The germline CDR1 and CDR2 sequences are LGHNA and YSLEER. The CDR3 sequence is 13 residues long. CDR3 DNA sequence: TGCGCCAGCAGCCACGGCGGTAACTATGGCTACACCTTC. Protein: CASSHGGNYGYTF.

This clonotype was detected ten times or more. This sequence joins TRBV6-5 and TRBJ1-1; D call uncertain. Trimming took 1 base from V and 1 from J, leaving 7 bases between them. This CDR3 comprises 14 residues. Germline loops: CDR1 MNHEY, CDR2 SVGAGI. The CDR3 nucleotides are TGTGCCAGCAGTTACTACGGTCAGAACACTGAAGCTTTCTTT. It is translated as CASSYYGQNTEAFF.

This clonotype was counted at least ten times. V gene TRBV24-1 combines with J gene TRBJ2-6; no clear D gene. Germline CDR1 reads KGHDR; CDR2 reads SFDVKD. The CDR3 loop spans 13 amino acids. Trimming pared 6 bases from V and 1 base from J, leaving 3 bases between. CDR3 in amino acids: CATSPSGANVLTF. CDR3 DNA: TGTGCCACCAGTCCTTCTGGGGCCAACGTCCTGACTTTC.

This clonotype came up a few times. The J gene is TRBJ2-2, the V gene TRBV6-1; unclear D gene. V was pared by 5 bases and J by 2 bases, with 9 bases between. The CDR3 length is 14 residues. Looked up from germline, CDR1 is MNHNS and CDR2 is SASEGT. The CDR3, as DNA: TGTGCCAGCAGTCCCAAGACTAACACCGGGGAGCTGTTTTTT. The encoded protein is CASSPKTNTGELFF.